This TCR beta chain was sequenced during a study of a mutant IDH1 vaccine in newly diagnosed glioma. On the study more broadly: Treated patients were roughly 62% male, approximately 38% female, mean age 40.4 years. Study-level findings and limits: Pseudoprogression appeared independent of alterations in top peripheral clonotypes. Vaccination elicited immune responses in around 93% of patients.

CDR3 length: 13 residues. Trimming cost V 3 bases and J 4 bases, with 9 bases left between them. Germline V gene sequence: CDR1 KGHSH, CDR2 LQKENI. For this clone: Its cognate antigen is unknown.

Described time point: baseline, week 1 (first vaccination visit). Treatment in this sample: pre-vaccination baseline after standard-of-care therapy. Donor diagnoses consisted of new WHO grade 3 or 4 IDH1-mutant, ATRX-lost astrocytomas. TCRdb's copy holds only in-frame clones and misses some; the assay was immunoSEQ multiplex PCR. The sample gives 65,000 to 70,000 clones, 65% to 85% of which show up once; about 4.5% is in the top ten. The source was peripheral blood mononuclear cells (PBMCs), collected from a glioma patient treated with radiotherapy, temozolomide or both. This clonotype originated in a woman aged 18-30 years with glioma. Some clones in this sample may be carry-over from other donors' samples. The chain links TRBV18 to TRBJ2-5, with D hard to call. CDR3 residues: CASSPWGSETQYF. Written as DNA, the CDR3 is TGTGCCAGCTCACCGTGGGGTTCAGAGACCCAGTACTTC.